The present entry profiles one TCR beta chain with its context. These data are taken from a study of control samples from healthy donors and cancer patients. V was pared by 6 bases and J by 5 bases, with 18 bases of the junction left unmatched. The CDR3 has 16 residues. From germline, CDR1 is SQVTM and CDR2 ANQGSEA. Assay used: immunoSEQ multiplex PCR; TCRdb lists only in-frame clones, some missing. The sample holds about 150,000 clones, 88% seen once. J is TRBJ1-2 and V is TRBV29-1; TRBD1 aligns across 7 bases. The material sequenced was blood. The TCR originated in a man younger than 30 in good health. The CDR3 here is CSVEGDTGTALYGYTF. CDR3 bases: TGCAGCGTAGAGGGGGACACCGGGACAGCCCTATATGGCTACACCTTC.